Below, one TCR beta chain is given with its context. A single count supports this clone. The antigen this receptor binds is unknown. Within one base of it there is no much larger clone, and no base qualities were kept. The record originates from a study of T cell responses to AZD1222 COVID-19 vaccine (dated by TCRdb to the early 2020s). About the investigation overall: Because spike-specific TCR depth and breadth did not differ between the two schedules, AZD1222 recipients who got a second dose at roughly 4 weeks were pooled with those who got a second dose at roughly 12 weeks. TCR sequencing was performed for more than 230 trial participants, of whom around 200 were given two doses of AZD1222 and some 26 were given two doses of MenACWY control vaccine. Trial participants were enrolled by age into subgroups of 18-55, 56-69 and 70-plus years, and 148, 28 and 57 TCR-sequenced participants, respectively, were included in these subgroups.

The CDR3 regions of human TCRbeta chains were analyzed by immunosequencing. The study's processing was this. TCRs in the repertoires were matched against a reference library of SARS-CoV-2-specific TCRs that had been generated with the MIRA antigen-specificity platform. Breadth was defined as the fraction of unique TCRs that were SARS-CoV-2-associated, and depth was defined as the fraction of total T cells that were SARS-CoV-2-associated. Using the MIRA data, each spike-specific TCR was assigned both to the spike region to which the TCR was reactive and to a CD4 or CD8 class. Log10-transformed breadth and depth values were compared by one-way ANOVA with Sidak's multiple comparisons tests. TCRdb took this table from immuneACCESS and kept in-frame rearrangements with V and J called. Such tables lack part of the clones; where checked against another copy, unresolved V genes explain under half of the gap, and the rest is unexplained. V and J calls and clone size are as listed in that table; D and trimming were resolved from the DNA. This sample holds some 130,000 clones; approximately 89% were observed only once. Jointly, the top ten make up approximately 2.8% of the sample.

Points the paper makes about the study in general: Reportedly, close to half of the unique spike-specific TCRs recognized epitopes lying outside the regions that are mutated in the B.1.351 and B.1.1.7 variants. Participants were mostly white British and included more females than males, and it was suggested by the authors that clonal diversity may have been underestimated. Vaccine-associated CD4 TCRs spanned the whole spike protein, with dominant responses in regions 160-218 and 743-854. No day 14 peak-response samples were available, so repertoires were characterized only after the peak T cell response. Conclusions about previously exposed vaccinees are limited, since just six or seven AZD1222 recipients were seropositive for SARS-CoV-2 at baseline. The 56-69-year group was small, and its depth increase did not reach significance, likely because of low power. After two AZD1222 doses, spike-specific TCR breadth and depth were significantly higher than at day 0 and than in MenACWY recipients.

Inclusive of the bounding cysteine and phenylalanine, the CDR3 is 14 residues long. The read is trimmed to its CDR3 DNA, 42 bases read in frame from base 1. V is cut back by 5 bases and J by 4 bases, with 5 bases in the junction unmatched. In the germline V gene (reference sequence), CDR1 corresponds to LNHDA and CDR2 to SQIVND. The sample's time point label, decoded: baseline before first vaccination. The vaccinee samples were drawn from two UK trials, COV001 and COV002, one of which was a single-blind randomized controlled phase 2/3 trial testing AZD1222 (ChAdOx1 nCoV-19) in healthy adults. Trial participant PBMC samples were collected at day 0 and day 28 after the second dose for TCRbeta chain sequencing.

This clonotype was obtained from an adult in good health. The chain is encoded by TRBV19 joined to TRBJ2-1, with TRBD2 identical over 7 junction bases. This specimen consisted of peripheral blood, obtained on day 0 of AZD1222 vaccination. CDR3 loop: CASSGGRAYNEQFF. The nucleotide sequence is TGTGCCAGTAGTGGTGGGAGGGCGTACAATGAGCAGTTCTTC.